Below, 14 T cell receptor beta chains from the same sample are listed, as sequenced in a study of early stage breast cancer tumors. TCRdb's copy holds only in-frame clones and misses some; the assay was immunoSEQ multiplex PCR. Here the sample spans roughly 8,400 clones, about 80% being singletons. Sequenced input: normal breast tissue next to the tumor. Receptor source: a person aged 55 to 69 with breast cancer.

The gene calls are TRBV15 and TRBJ2-7; D is perhaps TRBD1 (6 bases). Germline V gives CDR1 LNHNV, CDR2 YYDKDF (reference sequence). The V end was cut by 5 bases, the J end by 6 bases, with 11 bases between. The CDR3 consists of 12 residues. This chain's CDR3 is CATSVTGGEQYF. CDR3 nucleotide sequence: TGTGCCACCAGCGTGACAGGCGGCGAGCAGTACTTC.

This sequence joins TRBV6-1 and TRBJ2-7; D is possibly TRBD1 (6 bases). With 3 bases removed from V and 2 bases from J, the gap between germline ends came to 14 bases. CDR1 and CDR2 from the germline V gene are MNHNS and SASEGT. This CDR3 is 15 amino acids long. The CDR3 is CASSELGRGAYEQYF. DNA of the CDR3: TGTGCCAGCAGTGAGTTGGGCAGGGGAGCCTACGAGCAGTACTTC.

Only a few counts were recorded for this clone. The J gene is TRBJ2-7, the V gene TRBV4-2; tentatively, D is TRBD2 (5 bases). V gave up 0 bases and J gave up 3 bases, with 9 bases separating them. The length of the CDR3 is 14 residues. The germline gives CDR1 LGHNA, CDR2 YNFKEQ. CDR3 protein: CASSQEASLYEQYF. The CDR3 coding sequence is TGTGCCAGCAGCCAAGAAGCTAGCCTCTACGAGCAGTACTTC.

CDR3 sequence reads: CASSPPGQDSEQYF. In DNA, the CDR3 is TGTGCCAGCAGCCCTCCAGGACAGGATAGCGAGCAGTACTTC. The chain recombines TRBV9 with TRBJ2-7; 7 bases are a match to TRBD1. The germline gives CDR1 SGDLS, CDR2 YYNGEE. Trimming cost V 4 bases and J 6 bases; bases outside gene matches: 10. The CDR3 contains 14 residues. The full variable domain, completed using reference TRBV9 and TRBJ2-7, is DSGVTQTPKHLITATGQRVTLRCSPRSGDLSVYWYQQSLDQGLQFLIQYYNGEERAKGNILERFSAQQFPDLHSELNLSSLELGDSALYFCASSPPGQDSEQYFGPGTRLTVT.

The V call is TRBV27, the J call TRBJ2-1; 12 bases are shared with TRBD1. The V gene's germline CDR1 is MNHEY and CDR2 SMNVEV (reference sequence). The length of the CDR3 is 17 residues. V was clipped by 5 bases and J by 7 bases; unmatched bases: 12. DNA for the CDR3: TGTGCCAGCAGTAAGGGGACAGGGGGCCGCAATACTAATGAGCAGTTCTTC. It yields the protein CASSKGTGGRNTNEQFF.

The chain joins TRBV28 to TRBJ1-5; D remains unclear. Germline CDR1 MDHEN, CDR2 SYDVKM. This CDR3 comprises 15 residues. The V gene lost 4 bases and the J gene lost 2 bases, with 12 bases spanning the gap. The CDR3 loop is CASSSEGGGNQPQHF. The CDR3 DNA reads TGTGCCAGCAGTTCCGAGGGCGGTGGCAATCAGCCCCAGCATTTT.

The J gene is TRBJ1-2, the V gene TRBV6-1; TRBD1 agrees at 7 bases. This CDR3 has 14 residues. Looked up from germline, CDR1 is MNHNS and CDR2 is SASEGT. Trimming at V came to 7 bases and at J to 0 bases, leaving 5 bases not matched to a gene. This chain's CDR3 is CASNRDRANYGYTF. CDR3 in DNA: TGTGCCAGCAATCGGGACAGAGCTAACTATGGCTACACCTTC.

V is TRBV11-3 and J is TRBJ2-7; 9 bases are shared with TRBD1. This CDR3 is built from 16 residues. V lost 0 bases and J lost 2; bases outside the gene matches: 5. Germline V lookup: CDR1 SGHNT, CDR2 YENEEA. The CDR3 nucleotides are TGTGCCAGCAGCTTAGACGGGACAGGGTTCACCTACGAGCAGTACTTC. This sequence encodes CASSLDGTGFTYEQYF.

The chain links TRBV7-9 to TRBJ1-5; D gene unclear. The CDR3 extends over 14 amino acids. Trimming stripped 1 base from V and 3 bases from J, with 7 bases between. Germline CDR1 is SEHNR and CDR2 is FQNEAQ (reference sequence). The CDR3 sequence is CASSLGALNQPQHF. In DNA form, the CDR3 reads TGTGCCAGCAGCTTAGGGGCCCTCAATCAGCCCCAGCATTTT. Looking up the rest from reference TRBV7-9 and TRBJ1-5 gives the full variable domain: DTGVSQNPRHKITKRGQNVTFRCDPISEHNRLYWYRQTLGQGPEFLTYFQNEAQLEKSRLLSDRFSAERPKGSFSTLEIQRTEQGDSAMYLCASSLGALNQPQHFGDGTRLSIL.

V and J are TRBV6-1 and TRBJ2-4, with 7 bases matching TRBD1. Looked up from germline, CDR1 is MNHNS and CDR2 is SASEGT. The CDR3 runs to 16 residues. Germline trimming cut 3 bases from V and 1 base from J; bases unmatched to any gene: 6. The CDR3 DNA is TGTGCCAGCAGTGACGAGGGGGCGGGCGCCAAAAACATTCAGTACTTC. It yields the protein CASSDEGAGAKNIQYF.

This sequence joins TRBV28 and TRBJ2-7; 8 bases are shared with TRBD2. The germline V gene has CDR1 MDHEN and CDR2 SYDVKM. Trimming cost V 6 bases and J 12 bases; bases outside gene matches: 16. This CDR3 is 14 amino acids long. CDR3 amino acids: CASSTPPSGSRLYF. The CDR3 DNA reads as TGTGCCAGCAGCACCCCCCCCAGCGGGAGTAGATTGTACTTC.

The CDR3 bases are TGTGCCAGCAGCCCTGAAAGGAAGGGACACTCTACGTTCTTC. Translating it yields CASSPERKGHSTFF. The chain joins TRBV2 to TRBJ2-1; possibly TRBD1 for D (6 bases). The CDR3 covers 14 residues. The ends were cut back, 6 bases at V and 15 bases at J, with 24 bases in the middle. CDR1 and CDR2 (germline): SNHLY, FYNNEI.

The V call is TRBV15, the J call TRBJ1-1; 9 bases match TRBD1. Germline trimming cut 3 bases from V and 5 bases from J; bases unmatched to any gene: 7. Germline V gene data show CDR1 as LNHNV and CDR2 as YYDKDF (reference sequence). The CDR3 covers 15 residues. The CDR3 nucleotides are TGTGCCACCAGCAGCGGACAGGGGTGGGGAACTGAAGCTTTCTTT. It specifies CATSSGQGWGTEAFF.

V is TRBV11-2 and J is TRBJ2-7, with 8 bases identical to TRBD2. From germline, CDR1 is SGHAT and CDR2 FQNNGV. The J segment lost 0 bases and the V segment lost 5 bases, leaving 9 bases of the junction unmatched. The CDR3 sequence is 16 residues long. The CDR3 DNA sequence: TGTGCCAGCAGCCGGCGTAGCGGGAAAAACTCCTACGAGCAGTACTTC. It is translated as CASSRRSGKNSYEQYF.